This T cell receptor (beta chain) was sequenced during a study of blood T cell repertoires in COVID-19. The overall study: COVID-19 samples from acute and convalescent phases originated in the United States, Italy and Spain. PBMCs, B-cell-depleted T cells, or T cells provided the cDNA or gDNA that made up the material.

In the source study's methods: Reference gene primer amplification gave nucleated cell count estimates. The table came from immunoSEQ multiplex PCR; TCRdb's copy has only in-frame clones and leaves some out. That table furnishes V, J and clone size, whereas the DNA furnished D and trimming. Found here are some 260,000 clones, around 88% of them singletons; the top ten hold 1.3% to 1.5%. Germline V gene lookup returns CDR1 MNHEY and CDR2 SMNVEV (reference sequence). CDR3 size: 14 residues. The ends were cut back, 5 bases at V and 3 bases at J, with 13 bases in the middle. The clonotype originates from a man older than 75 with acute or convalescent COVID-19. Sequencing input: peripheral blood. The J gene is TRBJ2-5, the V gene TRBV27; tentatively, D is TRBD2 (5 bases). The CDR3 DNA follows: TGTGCCAGCAGTCCCCGAGGGAAAAAAGAGACCCAGTACTTC. Its protein is CASSPRGKKETQYF.